This TCR beta chain was captured by sequencing in a study of shared clonotypes between healthy human individuals. Study-wide results and caveats: The low donor count limited represented genetic and exposure-history diversity.

Trimming shortened V by 0 bases and J by 7 bases, and 6 bases separated the two germline ends. This CDR3 has 12 amino acids. Germline V gene sequence: CDR1 LNHNV, CDR2 YYDKDF (reference sequence). Concerning this clone itself: Its specificity is not known.

Assay runs were performed at deep level. The repertoire was sequenced with immunoSEQ multiplex PCR; TCRdb's copy has only in-frame clones and lacks some. The table has 1,400,000 or so clones, approximately 98.5% seen once; the top ten hold 0.3% to 0.45%. The sequence derives from a man aged 30 to 45 in good health. The specimen was naive CD4+ T cells sorted from blood. The subset is: CD45RA+ positively selected. The chain couples TRBV15 to TRBJ2-5; D remains ambiguous. CDR3 sequence reads: CATSRDFGTQYF. The CDR3 nucleotides are TGTGCCACCAGCAGAGATTTTGGGACCCAGTACTTC.